This is a list of T cell receptor beta chains from one sample in a study of Ad26.COV2.S vaccination and SARS-CoV-2 variants. The method was immunoSEQ multiplex PCR; TCRdb's version includes in-frame clones alone and lacks a portion of them. Seen here are about 350,000 clones, roughly 94% observed once, and the top ten hold 3.9%. Material: peripheral blood, obtained after recovery from COVID-19. The source of these receptors is a human donor who had recovered from COVID-19. CDR3s include the opening cysteine and the closing phenylalanine or tryptophan. Fields, in order: clone size, D gene, V gene, J gene, CDR3 protein, CDR3 DNA. The D gene is left open where the match is weak. Clone size is shown for a subset of rows, as once, few, many or a class of expanded clone.

clone size: NA
D gene: TRBD1
V gene: TRBV6-4
J gene: TRBJ1-2
CDR3 protein: CASSPPRDRGRDYGYTF
CDR3 DNA: TGTGCCAGCAGTCCTCCCCGGGACAGGGGGCGGGATTATGGCTACACCTTC

clone size: NA
D gene: NA
V gene: TRBV12-3/TRBV12-4
J gene: TRBJ1-6
CDR3 protein: CASRSTVSSLHF
CDR3 DNA: TGTGCCAGCAGGTCCACAGTGTCTAGCCTCCACTTT

clone size: many
D gene: NA
V gene: TRBV2
J gene: TRBJ2-7
CDR3 protein: CASSDLGTISYEQYF
CDR3 DNA: TGTGCCAGCAGTGATCTGGGGACAATCTCCTACGAGCAGTACTTC

clone size: NA
D gene: TRBD1
V gene: TRBV13
J gene: TRBJ1-1
CDR3 protein: CASSDGTESEAFF
CDR3 DNA: TGTGCCAGCAGCGACGGGACAGAGTCTGAAGCTTTCTTT

clone size: NA
D gene: NA
V gene: TRBV9
J gene: TRBJ1-2
CDR3 protein: CASSAEPFRVANYGYTF
CDR3 DNA: TGTGCCAGCAGCGCCGAACCATTCAGGGTAGCTAACTATGGCTACACCTTC

clone size: NA
D gene: NA
V gene: TRBV6-2/TRBV6-3
J gene: TRBJ2-7
CDR3 protein: CASSYSDGSISEQYF
CDR3 DNA: TGTGCCAGCAGTTACTCGGATGGGAGTATTAGCGAGCAGTACTTC

clone size: NA
D gene: TRBD1
V gene: TRBV5-1
J gene: TRBJ2-3
CDR3 protein: CASSSGDRGPTDTQYF
CDR3 DNA: TGCGCCAGCAGTAGCGGGGACAGGGGTCCAACAGATACGCAGTATTTT

clone size: NA
D gene: NA
V gene: TRBV7-9
J gene: TRBJ1-2
CDR3 protein: CASSLLAGRGGYTF
CDR3 DNA: TGTGCCAGCAGCTTACTAGCCGGGAGGGGTGGCTACACCTTC

clone size: NA
D gene: NA
V gene: TRBV19
J gene: TRBJ2-5
CDR3 protein: CASSSRQFTQADQETQYF
CDR3 DNA: TGTGCCAGTAGTTCCCGCCAGTTTACCCAAGCGGACCAAGAGACCCAGTACTTC

clone size: NA
D gene: NA
V gene: TRBV19
J gene: TRBJ1-2
CDR3 protein: CASSIVGTDNGYTF
CDR3 DNA: TGTGCCAGTAGTATAGTTGGGACGGACAATGGCTACACCTTC

clone size: NA
D gene: NA
V gene: TRBV19
J gene: TRBJ1-1
CDR3 protein: CASSILGRLSDGPNTEAFF
CDR3 DNA: TGTGCCAGTAGTATTCTAGGCCGGCTTTCGGATGGGCCAAACACTGAAGCTTTCTTT

clone size: NA
D gene: TRBD1
V gene: TRBV10-3
J gene: TRBJ1-2
CDR3 protein: CAITWDRGANYGYTF
CDR3 DNA: TGTGCCATCACCTGGGACAGGGGCGCAAACTATGGCTACACCTTC

clone size: NA
D gene: NA
V gene: TRBV18
J gene: TRBJ1-1
CDR3 protein: CASSPTGRNTEAFF
CDR3 DNA: TGTGCCAGCTCACCAACCGGGAGGAACACTGAAGCTTTCTTT

clone size: once
D gene: TRBD1
V gene: TRBV6-2/TRBV6-3
J gene: TRBJ1-4
CDR3 protein: CASSSRGGKATNEKLFF
CDR3 DNA: TGTGCCAGCAGTTCCAGAGGGGGCAAGGCGACTAATGAAAAACTGTTTTTT

clone size: NA
D gene: TRBD1
V gene: TRBV19
J gene: TRBJ1-2
CDR3 protein: CASSLTGAVYGYTF
CDR3 DNA: TGTGCCAGTAGTCTCACAGGGGCCGTCTATGGCTACACCTTC

clone size: NA
D gene: NA
V gene: TRBV7-9
J gene: TRBJ2-5
CDR3 protein: CASSLGGETTQETQYF
CDR3 DNA: TGTGCCAGCAGCTTAGGGGGGGAGACAACCCAAGAGACCCAGTACTTC

clone size: NA
D gene: NA
V gene: TRBV7-9
J gene: TRBJ1-1
CDR3 protein: CASSSRQQNAEAFF
CDR3 DNA: TGTGCCAGCAGCTCGCGACAACAAAACGCTGAAGCTTTCTTT

clone size: NA
D gene: NA
V gene: TRBV6-6
J gene: TRBJ1-5
CDR3 protein: CASSYRSNQPQHF
CDR3 DNA: TGTGCCAGCAGTTACCGATCCAATCAGCCCCAGCATTTT

clone size: once
D gene: NA
V gene: TRBV6-5
J gene: TRBJ1-1
CDR3 protein: CATRVPRGHTEAFF
CDR3 DNA: TGTGCCACCCGGGTCCCTAGGGGCCACACTGAAGCTTTCTTT

clone size: NA
D gene: NA
V gene: TRBV5-3
J gene: TRBJ1-1
CDR3 protein: CARGEEKNTEAFF
CDR3 DNA: TGTGCCAGAGGTGAGGAGAAGAACACTGAAGCTTTCTTT

clone size: NA
D gene: NA
V gene: TRBV28
J gene: TRBJ1-2
CDR3 protein: CASSLFAGYGYTF
CDR3 DNA: TGTGCCAGCAGTTTATTTGCGGGCTATGGCTACACCTTC

clone size: NA
D gene: NA
V gene: TRBV5-1
J gene: TRBJ2-7
CDR3 protein: CASIGPHYEQYF
CDR3 DNA: TGCGCCAGTATAGGGCCCCACTACGAGCAGTACTTC

clone size: NA
D gene: NA
V gene: TRBV19
J gene: TRBJ1-2
CDR3 protein: CASSIVGGRNYGYTF
CDR3 DNA: TGTGCCAGTAGTATTGTCGGGGGACGCAACTATGGCTACACCTTC

clone size: once
D gene: NA
V gene: TRBV2
J gene: TRBJ1-2
CDR3 protein: CASSVVRGAGYTF
CDR3 DNA: TGTGCCAGCAGTGTCGTTCGGGGTGCGGGCTACACCTTC

clone size: NA
D gene: NA
V gene: TRBV13
J gene: TRBJ2-1
CDR3 protein: CASSLGRSLFF
CDR3 DNA: TGTGCCAGCAGCTTAGGCCGTAGTCTGTTCTTC

clone size: NA
D gene: NA
V gene: TRBV7-2
J gene: TRBJ1-2
CDR3 protein: CASSLSGTNYGYTF
CDR3 DNA: TGTGCCAGCAGCTTATCCGGGACAAACTATGGCTACACCTTC

clone size: NA
D gene: NA
V gene: TRBV7-2
J gene: TRBJ2-1
CDR3 protein: CASSLDWRRGEQFF
CDR3 DNA: TGTGCCAGCAGCTTAGATTGGCGGCGAGGTGAGCAGTTCTTC

clone size: NA
D gene: NA
V gene: TRBV6-5
J gene: TRBJ1-3
CDR3 protein: CASSYSSGASGNTIYF
CDR3 DNA: TGTGCCAGCAGTTACTCATCAGGGGCTTCTGGAAACACCATATATTTT

clone size: NA
D gene: NA
V gene: TRBV5-4
J gene: TRBJ1-1
CDR3 protein: CASSPYLNTEAFF
CDR3 DNA: TGTGCCAGCAGCCCTTACCTGAACACTGAAGCTTTCTTT

clone size: NA
D gene: TRBD1
V gene: TRBV27
J gene: TRBJ2-3
CDR3 protein: CASSYTETGAYTDTQYF
CDR3 DNA: TGTGCCAGCAGTTACACCGAGACAGGGGCTTACACAGATACGCAGTATTTT

clone size: NA
D gene: TRBD2
V gene: TRBV10-3
J gene: TRBJ2-7
CDR3 protein: CAIRGTSGGPNGEQYF
CDR3 DNA: TGTGCCATCAGGGGGACTAGCGGGGGCCCGAACGGGGAGCAGTACTTC

clone size: NA
D gene: NA
V gene: TRBV11-2
J gene: TRBJ2-5
CDR3 protein: CASSFGHQETQYF
CDR3 DNA: TGTGCCAGCAGCTTTGGTCACCAAGAGACCCAGTACTTC

clone size: once
D gene: TRBD1
V gene: TRBV27
J gene: TRBJ1-4
CDR3 protein: CASSQDRSNEKLFF
CDR3 DNA: TGTGCCAGCAGTCAGGACAGGTCCAATGAAAAACTGTTTTTT

clone size: NA
D gene: NA
V gene: TRBV7-9
J gene: TRBJ1-4
CDR3 protein: CASTPNQGTNEKLFF
CDR3 DNA: TGTGCCAGCACCCCCAATCAGGGTACTAATGAAAAACTGTTTTTT

clone size: NA
D gene: TRBD2
V gene: TRBV5-5
J gene: TRBJ2-7
CDR3 protein: CASSWTSGSYEQYF
CDR3 DNA: TGTGCCAGCAGCTGGACTAGCGGCTCCTACGAGCAGTACTTC

clone size: NA
D gene: NA
V gene: TRBV5-1
J gene: TRBJ2-5
CDR3 protein: CASSLPGGHQETQYF
CDR3 DNA: TGCGCCAGCAGCTTGCCCGGGGGGCACCAAGAGACCCAGTACTTC

clone size: few
D gene: NA
V gene: TRBV6-5
J gene: TRBJ1-3
CDR3 protein: CASSYGQATGNTIYF
CDR3 DNA: TGTGCCAGCAGTTACGGGCAGGCCACTGGAAACACCATATATTTT

clone size: NA
D gene: NA
V gene: TRBV20-1
J gene: TRBJ1-1
CDR3 protein: CRGYDGGIAFF
CDR3 DNA: TGCAGGGGATACGATGGGGGAATAGCTTTCTTT

clone size: NA
D gene: TRBD1
V gene: TRBV10-3
J gene: TRBJ1-2
CDR3 protein: CAIKAGQGDGYTF
CDR3 DNA: TGTGCCATCAAAGCGGGACAGGGGGATGGCTACACCTTC

clone size: once
D gene: NA
V gene: TRBV6-5
J gene: TRBJ1-2
CDR3 protein: CASSSQRNYGYTF
CDR3 DNA: TGTGCCAGCAGTTCCCAGCGAAACTATGGCTACACCTTC

clone size: NA
D gene: NA
V gene: TRBV18
J gene: TRBJ1-2
CDR3 protein: CASSPRQDGGYTF
CDR3 DNA: TGTGCCAGCTCACCAAGACAGGATGGAGGCTACACCTTC

clone size: NA
D gene: TRBD1
V gene: TRBV6-2/TRBV6-3
J gene: TRBJ1-4
CDR3 protein: CASSYLDEGRGKLFF
CDR3 DNA: TGTGCCAGCAGTTACTTGGACGAAGGCAGGGGGAAACTGTTTTTT

clone size: NA
D gene: NA
V gene: TRBV10-3
J gene: TRBJ1-5
CDR3 protein: CAISDSIGNQPQHF
CDR3 DNA: TGTGCCATCAGTGACTCGATTGGCAATCAGCCCCAGCATTTT

clone size: NA
D gene: TRBD2
V gene: TRBV7-9
J gene: TRBJ2-3
CDR3 protein: CASSSSGGSEYF
CDR3 DNA: TGTGCCAGCAGCAGTAGCGGGGGAAGTGAGTATTTT

clone size: NA
D gene: NA
V gene: TRBV29-1
J gene: TRBJ1-1
CDR3 protein: CSATRVTNTEAFF
CDR3 DNA: TGCAGCGCCACCAGGGTAACGAACACTGAAGCTTTCTTT

clone size: NA
D gene: TRBD1
V gene: TRBV4-3
J gene: TRBJ1-6
CDR3 protein: CASSQGDRASPLHF
CDR3 DNA: TGCGCCAGCAGCCAAGGGGACAGGGCGTCACCCCTCCACTTT

clone size: NA
D gene: NA
V gene: TRBV6-1
J gene: TRBJ2-7
CDR3 protein: CASSEGGQGLAYEQYF
CDR3 DNA: TGTGCCAGCAGTGAAGGTGGCCAGGGGCTGGCCTACGAGCAGTACTTC

clone size: NA
D gene: TRBD1
V gene: TRBV10-3
J gene: TRBJ1-3
CDR3 protein: CAISEPGQGPSSGNTIYF
CDR3 DNA: TGTGCCATCAGTGAACCGGGACAGGGTCCGTCCTCTGGAAACACCATATATTTT

clone size: NA
D gene: NA
V gene: TRBV12-3/TRBV12-4
J gene: TRBJ2-5
CDR3 protein: CASSLMGETQYF
CDR3 DNA: TGTGCCAGCAGTTTAATGGGAGAGACCCAGTACTTC

clone size: NA
D gene: NA
V gene: TRBV4-3
J gene: TRBJ1-2
CDR3 protein: CASSHGTPTNYGYTF
CDR3 DNA: TGCGCCAGCAGCCACGGGACACCTACTAACTATGGCTACACCTTC

clone size: NA
D gene: NA
V gene: TRBV12-3/TRBV12-4
J gene: TRBJ1-2
CDR3 protein: CASSLDGYGYTF
CDR3 DNA: TGTGCCAGCAGTTTAGATGGCTATGGCTACACCTTC

clone size: NA
D gene: NA
V gene: TRBV9
J gene: TRBJ1-1
CDR3 protein: CASSPTGSNTEAFF
CDR3 DNA: TGTGCCAGCAGCCCAACAGGGTCTAACACTGAAGCTTTCTTT

clone size: NA
D gene: NA
V gene: TRBV18
J gene: TRBJ2-3
CDR3 protein: CASSPPSGTDTQYF
CDR3 DNA: TGTGCCAGCTCACCACCGAGCGGGACAGATACGCAGTATTTT

clone size: NA
D gene: NA
V gene: TRBV25-1
J gene: TRBJ2-3
CDR3 protein: CASSEFFLDTQYF
CDR3 DNA: TGTGCCAGCAGTGAATTCTTTTTGGATACGCAGTATTTT

clone size: NA
D gene: NA
V gene: TRBV5-6
J gene: TRBJ1-2
CDR3 protein: CASSLIQGYGYTF
CDR3 DNA: TGTGCCAGCAGCTTAATTCAGGGCTATGGCTACACCTTC